Listed below are T cell receptor beta chains from one sample, sequenced in a study of T cell changes during pregnancy in multiple sclerosis. The table came from immunoSEQ multiplex PCR; TCRdb's copy has only in-frame clones and leaves some out. The table has roughly 100,000 clones, 90% seen once. The source was peripheral blood, collected in the second trimester of pregnancy. The receptors stem from a female donor in good health, enrolled as a control in a pregnancy study. Each CDR3 is given with its conserved first and last residue. Each record gives: D gene, J gene, V gene, clone size, CDR3 protein, CDR3 DNA. A D gene is named only where the DNA matches it firmly. Size is stated for part of the rows, as once, few or many counts, or as a class when the clone is expanded.

d_call: TRBD1
j_call: TRBJ2-7
v_call: TRBV2
clone_size: few
cdr3_aa: CASAIRDRGLEQYF
cdr3_nt: TGTGCCAGCGCGATCCGGGACAGGGGCCTTGAGCAGTACTTC

d_call: TRBD2
j_call: TRBJ2-2
v_call: TRBV7-2
clone_size: NA
cdr3_aa: CASSFTSGGLNTGELFF
cdr3_nt: TGTGCCAGCAGCTTCACTAGCGGGGGCCTGAACACCGGGGAGCTGTTTTTT

d_call: NA
j_call: TRBJ1-6
v_call: TRBV28
clone_size: NA
cdr3_aa: CASTLGFGQGDSPLHF
cdr3_nt: TGTGCCAGCACTCTTGGGTTTGGGCAAGGCGATTCACCCCTCCACTTT

d_call: NA
j_call: TRBJ1-1
v_call: TRBV7-8
clone_size: NA
cdr3_aa: CASTPERQFSTEAFF
cdr3_nt: TGTGCCAGCACCCCCGAGCGGCAGTTCTCCACTGAAGCTTTCTTT

d_call: NA
j_call: TRBJ1-2
v_call: TRBV28
clone_size: NA
cdr3_aa: CASLGDRRLNYGYTF
cdr3_nt: TGTGCCAGCCTCGGTGACAGGAGGCTTAACTATGGCTACACCTTC

d_call: NA
j_call: TRBJ2-3
v_call: TRBV9
clone_size: NA
cdr3_aa: CASSQTDTQYF
cdr3_nt: TGTGCCAGCAGCCAGACAGATACGCAGTATTTT

d_call: TRBD1
j_call: TRBJ1-3
v_call: TRBV30
clone_size: NA
cdr3_aa: CAWGQDRGTIYF
cdr3_nt: TGTGCCTGGGGCCAAGACAGGGGAACCATATATTTT

d_call: TRBD1
j_call: TRBJ2-7
v_call: TRBV2
clone_size: NA
cdr3_aa: CAGGQGWYEQYF
cdr3_nt: TGTGCCGGAGGACAGGGGTGGTACGAGCAGTACTTC

d_call: TRBD1
j_call: TRBJ2-2
v_call: TRBV10-3
clone_size: NA
cdr3_aa: CAIGTGNTGELFF
cdr3_nt: TGTGCCATCGGGACAGGGAACACCGGGGAGCTGTTTTTT

d_call: NA
j_call: TRBJ2-5
v_call: TRBV2
clone_size: once
cdr3_aa: CASSESGEGATQYF
cdr3_nt: TGTGCCAGCAGTGAATCGGGGGAAGGGGCGACCCAGTACTTC

d_call: NA
j_call: TRBJ2-7
v_call: TRBV11-2
clone_size: NA
cdr3_aa: CASSPGGHLRRNEQYF
cdr3_nt: TGTGCCAGCAGCCCTGGAGGGCACCTGCGTAGGAACGAGCAGTACTTC

d_call: NA
j_call: TRBJ1-3
v_call: TRBV5-1
clone_size: NA
cdr3_aa: CASSSFGGQSNSGNTIYF
cdr3_nt: TGCGCCAGCAGCTCCTTCGGGGGGCAGTCAAACTCTGGAAACACCATATATTTT

d_call: TRBD1
j_call: TRBJ2-1
v_call: TRBV27
clone_size: NA
cdr3_aa: CASSLRGPRYNEQFF
cdr3_nt: TGTGCCAGCAGTTTGAGGGGGCCGAGGTACAATGAGCAGTTCTTC

d_call: TRBD2
j_call: TRBJ2-1
v_call: TRBV10-2
clone_size: NA
cdr3_aa: CASRDYGNEQFF
cdr3_nt: TGCGCCAGCCGGGACTATGGTAATGAGCAGTTCTTC

d_call: TRBD2
j_call: TRBJ2-7
v_call: TRBV6-5
clone_size: NA
cdr3_aa: CASSSGGEPVDEQYF
cdr3_nt: TGTGCCAGCAGCTCCGGGGGGGAGCCCGTAGACGAGCAGTACTTC

d_call: NA
j_call: TRBJ1-1
v_call: TRBV6-4
clone_size: NA
cdr3_aa: CASSEGQNTEAFF
cdr3_nt: TGTGCCAGCAGCGAGGGACAGAACACTGAAGCTTTCTTT

d_call: TRBD2
j_call: TRBJ2-2
v_call: TRBV25-1
clone_size: NA
cdr3_aa: CASGGGSGRARSTGELFF
cdr3_nt: TGTGCCAGCGGCGGGGGGAGCGGGAGGGCCCGGAGCACCGGGGAGCTGTTTTTT

d_call: TRBD2
j_call: TRBJ2-3
v_call: TRBV7-9
clone_size: NA
cdr3_aa: CASSQGLASSTDTQYF
cdr3_nt: TGTGCCAGCAGCCAGGGACTAGCGTCGAGCACAGATACGCAGTATTTT

d_call: NA
j_call: TRBJ1-5
v_call: TRBV2
clone_size: few
cdr3_aa: CASSGGGGNQPQHF
cdr3_nt: TGTGCCAGCAGTGGGGGCGGGGGAAATCAGCCCCAGCATTTT

d_call: NA
j_call: TRBJ2-2
v_call: TRBV9
clone_size: NA
cdr3_aa: CASSVSRGGDTGELFF
cdr3_nt: TGTGCCAGCAGCGTCTCCCGGGGAGGCGACACCGGGGAGCTGTTTTTT

d_call: TRBD1
j_call: TRBJ2-7
v_call: TRBV5-1
clone_size: NA
cdr3_aa: CASSLSGWDRAPYEQYF
cdr3_nt: TGCGCCAGCAGCTTGAGCGGGTGGGACAGGGCCCCCTACGAGCAGTACTTC

d_call: TRBD1
j_call: TRBJ1-2
v_call: TRBV5-1
clone_size: NA
cdr3_aa: CAISTGDYGYTF
cdr3_nt: TGCGCCATCTCTACAGGGGACTATGGCTACACCTTC